The T cell receptor beta chain under discussion was sequenced for a study of blood T cell repertoires in COVID-19. At the level of the study: The analysed material was cDNA or gDNA that came from T cells, B-cell-depleted T cells, or PBMCs.

V was clipped by 2 bases and J by 4 bases; unmatched bases: 6. Germline assignment: CDR1 LGHNA and CDR2 YNFKEQ. There are 15 residues in the CDR3. In the authors' methods: By means of reference gene primer amplification, nucleated cell counts were estimated. Assay: immunoSEQ multiplex PCR; the TCRdb copy retains only in-frame clones and omits some. V and J calls and clone size are given by that table; D and trimming were obtained from the DNA. In the table there are approximately 270,000 clones, approximately 88% of which are singletons. This sequence originates from a man aged 45-65 years with acute or convalescent COVID-19. The specimen sequenced was peripheral blood. The chain is built from TRBV4-2 and TRBJ1-1; 8 nucleotides agree with TRBD1. CDR3 nucleotides: TGTGCCAGCAGCCAAAGACGACAGGGGACCACTGAAGCTTTCTTT. This codes for CASSQRRQGTTEAFF.